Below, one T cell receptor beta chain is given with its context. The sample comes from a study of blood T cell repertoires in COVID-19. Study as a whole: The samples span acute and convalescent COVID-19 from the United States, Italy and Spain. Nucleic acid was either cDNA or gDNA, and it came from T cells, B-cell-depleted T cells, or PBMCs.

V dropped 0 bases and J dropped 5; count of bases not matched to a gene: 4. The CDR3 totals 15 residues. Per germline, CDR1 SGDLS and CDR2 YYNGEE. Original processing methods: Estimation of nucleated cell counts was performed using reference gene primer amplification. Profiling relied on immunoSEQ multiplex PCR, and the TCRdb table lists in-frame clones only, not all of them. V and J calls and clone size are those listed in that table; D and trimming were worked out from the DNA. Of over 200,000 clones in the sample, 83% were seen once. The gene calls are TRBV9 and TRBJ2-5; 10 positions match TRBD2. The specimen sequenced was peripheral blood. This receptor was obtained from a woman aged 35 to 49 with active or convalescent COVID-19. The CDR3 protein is CASSVASGSWETQYF. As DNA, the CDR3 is TGTGCCAGCAGCGTAGCTAGCGGGAGTTGGGAGACCCAGTACTTC.